The following is a TCR beta chain sequence with its context. What it binds is unknown. Trimming took 7 bases from V and 3 from J, leaving 19 bases between them. There are 15 residues in the CDR3. CDR1 is MNHEY and CDR2 is SVGAGI in the germline V gene. These data come from a study of T cell responses to AZD1222 COVID-19 vaccine. The assay was immunoSEQ multiplex PCR, and TCRdb's table has in-frame clones only and misses some. This table holds 80,000 to 95,000 clones, 90% found once. General study results and limits: Spike-specific TCR breadth rose after two AZD1222 doses, and depth rose as well.

V usage is TRBV6-5 and J usage is TRBJ2-7; possibly TRBD1 or TRBD2 for D (5 bases each). This specimen consisted of peripheral blood, obtained 28 days after the second AZD1222 dose. This TCR was sampled from an adult who received the AZD1222 COVID-19 vaccine. CDR3 in amino acids: CASTSGAVGNYEQYF. The CDR3 DNA reads as TGTGCCAGCACCTCCGGGGCAGTGGGGAACTACGAGCAGTACTTC.